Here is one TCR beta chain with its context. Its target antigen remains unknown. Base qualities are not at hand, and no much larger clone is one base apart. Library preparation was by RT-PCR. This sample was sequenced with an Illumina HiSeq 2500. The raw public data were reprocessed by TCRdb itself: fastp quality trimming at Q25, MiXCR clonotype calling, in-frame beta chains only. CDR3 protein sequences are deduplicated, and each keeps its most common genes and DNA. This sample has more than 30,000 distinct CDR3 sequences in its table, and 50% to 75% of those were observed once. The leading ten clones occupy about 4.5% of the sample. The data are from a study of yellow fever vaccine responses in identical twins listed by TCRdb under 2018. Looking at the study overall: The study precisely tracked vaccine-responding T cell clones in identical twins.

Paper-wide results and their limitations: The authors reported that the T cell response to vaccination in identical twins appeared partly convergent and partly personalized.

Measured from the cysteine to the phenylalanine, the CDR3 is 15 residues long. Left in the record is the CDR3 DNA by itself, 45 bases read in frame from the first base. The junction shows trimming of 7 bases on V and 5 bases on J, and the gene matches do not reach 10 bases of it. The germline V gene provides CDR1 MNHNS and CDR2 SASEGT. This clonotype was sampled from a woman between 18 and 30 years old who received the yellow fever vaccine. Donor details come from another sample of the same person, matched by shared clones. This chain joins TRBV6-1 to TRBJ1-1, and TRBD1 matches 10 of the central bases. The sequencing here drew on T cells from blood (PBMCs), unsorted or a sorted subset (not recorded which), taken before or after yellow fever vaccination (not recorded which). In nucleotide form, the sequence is TGTGCCAGCACCCAAAGGGACAGGGGAACAACTGAAGCTTTCTTT. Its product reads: CASTQRDRGTTEAFF.